This T cell receptor beta chain is drawn from a study of cytomegalovirus exposure and HLA in healthy donors. Study results and caveats: Serostatus for CMV was the only available immune exposure information.

Both 60 Vbeta primers and 13 Jbeta primers went into the PCR. Repertoires were generated with immunoSEQ multiplex PCR, while TCRdb's copy carries only in-frame clones and drops some. The table has 50,000 to 70,000 clones, over 70% seen once. As regards this clone: The antigen remains unidentified.

Sequenced input: PBMCs. The receptor comes from a middle-aged woman in good health and CMV-seronegative.

The CDR3 here is CASSVGGRDEKLFF. The CDR3 DNA reads as TGTGCCAGCAGCGTAGGTGGCAGGGATGAAAAACTGTTTTTT. This chain links TRBV9 with TRBJ1-4; maybe TRBD1 (5 bases). V lost 0 bases to trimming and J lost 6 bases, with 9 bases between them. Looked up from germline, CDR1 is SGDLS and CDR2 is YYNGEE. This CDR3 is 14 amino acids long.